A selection of T cell receptor beta chains follows, all from one sample in a study of cytomegalovirus exposure and HLA in healthy donors. Clones were read by immunoSEQ multiplex PCR, and TCRdb kept only the in-frame ones, dropping some. Of some 40,000 clones listed, 60% to 70% are singletons. Sequenced: PBMCs. The receptors stem from a man aged 40-49 years in good health and CMV-seronegative. Each CDR3 is given with its conserved first and last residue. The D gene is left open where the match is weak. Part of the rows lack a size; the others show once, few, many or a class for expanded clones.

j_gene: TRBJ2-3
abundance: few
d_gene: .
v_gene: TRBV5-8
CDR3aa: CASSSFGTDTQYF
CDR3nt: TGTGCCAGCAGCTCGTTCGGCACAGATACGCAGTATTTT

j_gene: TRBJ2-7
abundance: .
d_gene: .
v_gene: TRBV30
CDR3aa: CAWGQTLFNEQYF
CDR3nt: TGTGCCTGGGGACAAACCCTCTTCAACGAGCAGTACTTC

j_gene: TRBJ2-7
abundance: .
d_gene: TRBD1
v_gene: TRBV27
CDR3aa: CASSYGTGISYEQYF
CDR3nt: TGTGCCAGCAGTTACGGGACAGGGATTTCCTACGAGCAGTACTTC

j_gene: TRBJ1-1
abundance: few
d_gene: .
v_gene: TRBV29-1
CDR3aa: CSVEDIGATEAFF
CDR3nt: TGCAGCGTTGAAGATATAGGGGCCACTGAAGCTTTCTTT

j_gene: TRBJ1-3
abundance: .
d_gene: .
v_gene: TRBV7-2
CDR3aa: CASSLAPGISGNTIYF
CDR3nt: TGTGCCAGCAGCTTAGCGCCAGGGATTTCTGGAAACACCATATATTTT

j_gene: TRBJ2-1
abundance: few
d_gene: .
v_gene: TRBV5-1
CDR3aa: CASSLNAGEQFF
CDR3nt: TGCGCCAGCAGCTTGAACGCGGGTGAGCAGTTCTTC

j_gene: TRBJ2-3
abundance: .
d_gene: TRBD1
v_gene: TRBV29-1
CDR3aa: CSVGGTGNTDTQYF
CDR3nt: TGCAGCGTTGGGGGGACAGGGAACACAGATACGCAGTATTTT

j_gene: TRBJ1-2
abundance: .
d_gene: .
v_gene: TRBV6-1
CDR3aa: CASSEAGRHYGYTF
CDR3nt: TGTGCCAGCAGTGAAGCGGGCCGCCACTATGGCTACACCTTC

j_gene: TRBJ1-6
abundance: .
d_gene: .
v_gene: TRBV7-3
CDR3aa: CASSTTGESPLHF
CDR3nt: TGTGCCAGCAGCACAACAGGAGAATCACCCCTCCACTTT

j_gene: TRBJ1-1
abundance: .
d_gene: .
v_gene: TRBV19
CDR3aa: CASSSQGMNTEAFF
CDR3nt: TGTGCCAGTAGTTCACAGGGAATGAACACTGAAGCTTTCTTT

j_gene: TRBJ1-6
abundance: once
d_gene: .
v_gene: TRBV7-2
CDR3aa: CASSFSNSPLHF
CDR3nt: TGTGCCAGCAGCTTCAGTAATTCACCCCTCCACTTT

j_gene: TRBJ2-7
abundance: .
d_gene: .
v_gene: TRBV27
CDR3aa: CASSLTGPSYEQYF
CDR3nt: TGTGCCAGCAGTTTAACAGGCCCTTCCTACGAGCAGTACTTC

j_gene: TRBJ1-1
abundance: .
d_gene: TRBD1
v_gene: TRBV7-9
CDR3aa: CASSLARQGVAEAFF
CDR3nt: TGTGCCAGCAGCTTAGCGAGACAGGGTGTAGCTGAAGCTTTCTTT

j_gene: TRBJ1-5
abundance: .
d_gene: .
v_gene: TRBV6-5
CDR3aa: CASRADRNQPQHF
CDR3nt: TGTGCCAGCAGGGCGGACAGAAATCAGCCCCAGCATTTT

j_gene: TRBJ2-7
abundance: few
d_gene: .
v_gene: TRBV4-1
CDR3aa: CASSQDGGGGTAYEQYF
CDR3nt: TGCGCCAGCAGCCAAGATGGAGGGGGCGGGACGGCCTACGAGCAGTACTTC

j_gene: TRBJ2-7
abundance: .
d_gene: TRBD1
v_gene: TRBV5-6
CDR3aa: CASSLRTGGEQYF
CDR3nt: TGTGCCAGCAGCTTGCGCACAGGGGGCGAGCAGTACTTC

j_gene: TRBJ2-5
abundance: .
d_gene: .
v_gene: TRBV13
CDR3aa: CASSFYGQETQYF
CDR3nt: TGTGCCAGCAGCTTTTACGGCCAAGAGACCCAGTACTTC

j_gene: TRBJ1-4
abundance: few
d_gene: .
v_gene: TRBV30
CDR3aa: CAWSTQTNEKLFF
CDR3nt: TGTGCCTGGAGTACTCAGACAAATGAAAAACTGTTTTTT

j_gene: TRBJ2-3
abundance: .
d_gene: .
v_gene: TRBV6-5
CDR3aa: CASQTGIDTQYF
CDR3nt: TGTGCCAGTCAGACAGGAATAGATACGCAGTATTTT

j_gene: TRBJ2-3
abundance: .
d_gene: .
v_gene: TRBV2
CDR3aa: CASSEGTHRTDTQYF
CDR3nt: TGTGCCAGCAGTGAAGGGACTCATCGGACAGATACGCAGTATTTT

j_gene: TRBJ1-5
abundance: .
d_gene: .
v_gene: TRBV30
CDR3aa: CAWRAGFNSNQPQHF
CDR3nt: TGTGCCTGGAGGGCAGGGTTCAATAGCAATCAGCCCCAGCATTTT

j_gene: TRBJ2-2
abundance: .
d_gene: TRBD2
v_gene: TRBV10-2
CDR3aa: CASSLAGVTGELFF
CDR3nt: TGCGCCAGCAGCCTAGCGGGGGTCACCGGGGAGCTGTTTTTT

j_gene: TRBJ2-7
abundance: .
d_gene: .
v_gene: TRBV7-8
CDR3aa: CASSLAGRPLSEQYF
CDR3nt: TGTGCCAGCAGCTTAGCAGGCAGGCCCCTGTCCGAGCAGTACTTC

j_gene: TRBJ2-1
abundance: .
d_gene: TRBD1
v_gene: TRBV4-3
CDR3aa: CASSQETTGGNEQFF
CDR3nt: TGCGCCAGCAGCCAAGAAACGACAGGGGGCAATGAGCAGTTCTTC